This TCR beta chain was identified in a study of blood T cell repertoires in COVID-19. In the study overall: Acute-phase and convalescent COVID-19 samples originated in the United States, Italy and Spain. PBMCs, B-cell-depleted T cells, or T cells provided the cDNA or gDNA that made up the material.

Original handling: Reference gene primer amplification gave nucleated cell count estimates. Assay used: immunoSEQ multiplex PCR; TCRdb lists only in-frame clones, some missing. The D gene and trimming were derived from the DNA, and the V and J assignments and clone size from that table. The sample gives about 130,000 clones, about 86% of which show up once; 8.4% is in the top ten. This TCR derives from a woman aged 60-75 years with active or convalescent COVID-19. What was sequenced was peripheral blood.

CDR3 in DNA: TGTGCCTGGAGTGTCCAGATTGAAGCTTTCTTT. Its protein product is CAWSVQIEAFF. The chain employs TRBV30 and TRBJ1-1; D is unresolved. V was pared by 0 bases and J by 7 bases, with 6 bases between. The CDR3 covers 11 residues. Germline CDR1 and CDR2: GTSNPN and SVGIG (reference sequence).